The 30 T cell receptor beta chains below were found in one sample sequenced in a study of human CD8 memory T cell subsets. Among CD8+ T cells, TPEX were CCR7+ PD-1+ TIGIT+ early memory cells with exhausted-like traits. The authors made TCR beta libraries using UMI-labeled 5' RACE. No DNA is given; TCRdb re-called the 5' RACE reads and lists each CDR3 protein once. This sample's clone table lists about 6,700 distinct CDR3 sequences. Sequenced sample: CD8+ T cells from PBMCs. The receptor source for this set is a human donor in good health.

The chain uses TRBV4-1 and TRBJ1-5. The CDR3 sequence is 14 residues long. Per germline, CDR1 MGHRA and CDR2 YSYEKL. The CDR3 region is CASSPGNSNQPQHF.

The chain is built from TRBV7-9 and TRBJ2-1. The CDR3 totals 13 residues. The germline CDR1 and CDR2 sequences are SEHNR and FQNEAQ (reference sequence). The CDR3: CASSLVLGIEQFF.

This chain connects TRBV20-1 to TRBJ2-1. CDR1 and CDR2 (germline): DFQATT, SNEGSKA (reference sequence). CDR3 length: 11 residues. The CDR3 protein is CSANYYNEQFF.

J is TRBJ2-7 and V is TRBV19; TCRdb gives TRBD1 as the D gene, but with no DNA this cannot be confirmed. The germline gives CDR1 LNHDA, CDR2 SQIVND (reference sequence). CDR3 length: 14 residues. CDR3 amino acids: CASNQRGIPHEQYF.

The CDR3 region is CASGDLTETYEQYF. This sequence joins TRBV2 and TRBJ2-7. CDR3 length: 14 residues. Germline V gene data show CDR1 as SNHLY and CDR2 as FYNNEI.

This clonotype registers medium-sized by frequency. The chain links TRBV28 to TRBJ2-7; TCRdb indicates TRBD2, and absent DNA this call remains unverified. Germline V lookup: CDR1 MDHEN, CDR2 SYDVKM. The CDR3 consists of 16 residues. The CDR3 here is CASSSRLAGSFYEQYF.

Measured by frequency, this clonotype is medium-sized. V and J are TRBV4-2 and TRBJ2-5. Germline V CDR1 and CDR2: LGHNA, YNFKEQ. CDR3 length: 12 amino acids. This chain's CDR3 is CASSQDMVTQYF.

The chain is built from TRBV7-9 and TRBJ2-5; TCRdb's D call, TRBD2, is unchecked because there is no DNA. Germline assignment: CDR1 SEHNR and CDR2 FQNEAQ (reference sequence). The CDR3 has 15 residues. CDR3 amino acids: CASSRLAGELETQYF.

The V gene is TRBV29-1, the J gene TRBJ2-7; TCRdb calls TRBD1, which cannot be checked without DNA. The CDR3 is made up of 14 amino acids. Germline-derived CDR1 and CDR2 are SQVTM and ANQGSEA. CDR3 protein: CSVAGTGTSYEQYF.

The J gene is TRBJ1-1, the V gene TRBV19; absent DNA, TCRdb's TRBD1 call cannot be checked. CDR3 size: 11 residues. Germline CDR1 is LNHDA and CDR2 is SQIVND (reference sequence). The CDR3 reads CASSMGGGAFF.

This clonotype is medium-sized by frequency. The chain couples TRBV29-1 to TRBJ2-3; the D gene TCRdb calls, TRBD2, cannot be checked with no DNA. Germline lookup yields CDR1 SQVTM and CDR2 ANQGSEA. The CDR3 runs to 15 residues. The CDR3 spells CSVETTAGTTDTQYF.

V is TRBV20-1 and J is TRBJ2-3; TCRdb returns TRBD1, unconfirmable since there is no DNA. The length of the CDR3 is 13 residues. Germline CDR1 DFQATT, CDR2 SNEGSKA (reference sequence). CDR3 sequence reads: CSARFGTPDTQYF.

The chain uses TRBV2 and TRBJ2-5. CDR3 length: 17 residues. In germline, CDR1 is SNHLY, CDR2 FYNNEI. CDR3 in amino acids: CASSGGVQERSQETQYF.

This chain joins TRBV11-2 and TRBJ2-5. The CDR3 spans 17 residues. Germline CDR1 is SGHAT and CDR2 is FQNNGV. This chain's CDR3 is CASSLDLRNLAEETQYF.

CDR3 sequence: CASSILDWNTEAFF. The chain combines TRBV19 with TRBJ1-1. Germline loops: CDR1 LNHDA, CDR2 SQIVND (reference sequence). The CDR3 has 14 residues.

CDR3 residues: CASRLPGVNTEAFF. The rearrangement joins TRBV28 to TRBJ1-1. CDR1 and CDR2 (germline): MDHEN, SYDVKM. The CDR3 runs to 14 residues.

The chain joins TRBV10-1 to TRBJ2-3. This CDR3 is built from 14 residues. Germline V gene data show CDR1 as WNHNN and CDR2 as SYGVQD (reference sequence). The CDR3 reads CASSESLGTDTQYF.

By frequency, this clonotype is medium-sized. The chain recombines TRBV27 with TRBJ1-1. In germline, CDR1 is MNHEY, CDR2 SMNVEV (reference sequence). This CDR3 has 14 amino acids. The CDR3 here is CASSLFGEGTEAFF.

The rearrangement uses TRBV2 and TRBJ1-5. Germline CDR1 is SNHLY and CDR2 is FYNNEI. This CDR3 comprises 15 residues. The CDR3 protein is CASSESGLGNQPQHF. The whole variable domain, filled in from reference TRBV2 and TRBJ1-5, reads EPEVTQTPSHQVTQMGQEVILRCVPISNHLYFYWYRQILGQKVEFLVSFYNNEISEKSEIFDDQFSVERPDGSNFTLKIRSTKLEDSAMYFCASSESGLGNQPQHFGDGTRLSIL.

This clonotype ranks as medium-sized in terms of frequency. V usage is TRBV9 and J usage is TRBJ2-7; TCRdb lists TRBD1, though no DNA is available to test this call. CDR3 length: 13 residues. CDR1 and CDR2 from the germline V gene are SGDLS and YYNGEE. CDR3 loop: CASSVATGAEQYF.

This rearrangement joins TRBV28 to TRBJ1-5. CDR3 length: 16 amino acids. Germline V gene lookup returns CDR1 MDHEN and CDR2 SYDVKM. This CDR3 is CASSFLLEGRYQPQHF.

This chain links TRBV20-1 with TRBJ2-7; the D gene TCRdb calls, TRBD1, cannot be checked with no DNA. CDR3 length: 14 residues. Looked up from germline, CDR1 is DFQATT and CDR2 is SNEGSKA (reference sequence). This CDR3 is CSARSNRGGYEQYF.

This clonotype is classed as medium-sized (0.01 to 0.1%) by frequency. The rearrangement links TRBV30 to TRBJ2-7. Germline V gene lookup returns CDR1 GTSNPN and CDR2 SVGIG (reference sequence). The CDR3 is 14 residues long. This chain's CDR3 is CAWRITGGSYEQYF.

The V call is TRBV27, the J call TRBJ2-7; absent DNA, TCRdb's TRBD1 call cannot be checked. The germline gives CDR1 MNHEY, CDR2 SMNVEV (reference sequence). The length of the CDR3 is 12 residues. CDR3 sequence: CASLGTNEKEYF.

The chain carries TRBV20-1 and TRBJ2-5; TCRdb lists TRBD2, though no DNA is available to test this call. The CDR3 length is 16 residues. Germline V gene sequence: CDR1 DFQATT, CDR2 SNEGSKA (reference sequence). The CDR3 here is CSARAGLAVYQETQYF.

The chain couples TRBV19 to TRBJ1-1; TCRdb gives TRBD1 as the D gene, but with no DNA this cannot be confirmed. The CDR3 contains 13 residues. Germline V gene sequence: CDR1 LNHDA, CDR2 SQIVND (reference sequence). The CDR3 loop is CASRDRGRPEAFF.

The chain joins TRBV7-8 to TRBJ2-5. The germline CDR1 and CDR2 sequences are SGHVS and FQNEAQ. This CDR3 has 14 amino acids. The CDR3: CASSLGPEQETQYF.

Judged by frequency, this clonotype is medium-sized. V is TRBV7-8 and J is TRBJ2-7; no DNA is available, so the TRBD1 call from TCRdb remains unchecked. Germline CDR1 reads SGHVS; CDR2 reads FQNEAQ. The CDR3 loop spans 15 amino acids. The CDR3 reads CASSLGRGLGYEQYF.

In terms of frequency, this clonotype is medium-sized (0.01 to 0.1%). The rearrangement links TRBV28 to TRBJ2-3; TCRdb's assignment of TRBD2 cannot be checked, as there is no DNA. CDR1 and CDR2 (germline): MDHEN, SYDVKM. This CDR3 contains 16 residues. CDR3 loop: CASSILGGAFRDTQYF. Full variable domain (rest looked up from reference TRBV28 and TRBJ2-3): DVKVTQSSRYLVKRTGEKVFLECVQDMDHENMFWYRQDPGLGLRLIYFSYDVKMKEKGDIPEGYSVSREKKERFSLILESASTNQTSMYLCASSILGGAFRDTQYFGPGTRLTVL.

The chain joins TRBV27 to TRBJ2-3. Germline-derived CDR1 and CDR2 are MNHEY and SMNVEV (reference sequence). CDR3 size: 13 residues. CDR3 in amino acids: CASSLVHADTQYF.